A single T cell receptor (beta chain) is shown here with its context. Its matching antigen is unknown. Time point given: newly diagnosed, previously untreated cHL patient sample. PBMCs from untreated, newly diagnosed classical Hodgkin lymphoma were comparison samples. V was clipped by 4 bases and J by 2 bases, with 6 bases between them. This CDR3 is built from 12 residues. Germline V gene lookup returns CDR1 MNHEY and CDR2 SVGAGI. The sample belongs to a study of PD-1 blockade in classical Hodgkin lymphoma. Study-level results: Relapsed/refractory patients reportedly had lower baseline diversity than newly diagnosed patients. Nothing has yet pinned down what causes the repertoire differences, possibly disease activity or prior therapy.

Assay: immunoSEQ multiplex PCR; the TCRdb copy retains only in-frame clones and omits some. The sample holds tens of thousands of clones, over 90% seen once. Sequencing input: peripheral blood mononuclear cells (PBMCs). The sequence was collected from a human donor with classical Hodgkin lymphoma. This chain uses TRBV6-5 with TRBJ2-7; no reliable D call. CDR3 in amino acids: CASSFQPYEQYF. The CDR3 bases are TGTGCCAGCAGTTTCCAGCCCTACGAGCAGTACTTC.